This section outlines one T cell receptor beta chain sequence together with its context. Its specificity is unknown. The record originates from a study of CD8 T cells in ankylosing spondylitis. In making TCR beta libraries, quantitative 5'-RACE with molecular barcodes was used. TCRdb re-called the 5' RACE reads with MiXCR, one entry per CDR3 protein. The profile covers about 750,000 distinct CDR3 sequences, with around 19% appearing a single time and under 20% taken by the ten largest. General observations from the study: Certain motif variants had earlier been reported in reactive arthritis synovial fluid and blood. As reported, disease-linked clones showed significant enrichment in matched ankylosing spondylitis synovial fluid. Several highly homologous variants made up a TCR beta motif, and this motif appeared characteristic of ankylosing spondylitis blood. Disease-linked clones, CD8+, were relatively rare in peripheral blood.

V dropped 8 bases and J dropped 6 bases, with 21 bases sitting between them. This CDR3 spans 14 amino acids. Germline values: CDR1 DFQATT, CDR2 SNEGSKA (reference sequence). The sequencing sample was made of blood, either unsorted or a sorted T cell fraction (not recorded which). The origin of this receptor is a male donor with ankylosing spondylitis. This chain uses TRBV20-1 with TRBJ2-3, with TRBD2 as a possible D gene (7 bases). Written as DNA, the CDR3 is TGCAGTTCCCCGAGGGGGGGGCGCGAGGATACGCAGTATTTT. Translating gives CSSPRGGREDTQYF.